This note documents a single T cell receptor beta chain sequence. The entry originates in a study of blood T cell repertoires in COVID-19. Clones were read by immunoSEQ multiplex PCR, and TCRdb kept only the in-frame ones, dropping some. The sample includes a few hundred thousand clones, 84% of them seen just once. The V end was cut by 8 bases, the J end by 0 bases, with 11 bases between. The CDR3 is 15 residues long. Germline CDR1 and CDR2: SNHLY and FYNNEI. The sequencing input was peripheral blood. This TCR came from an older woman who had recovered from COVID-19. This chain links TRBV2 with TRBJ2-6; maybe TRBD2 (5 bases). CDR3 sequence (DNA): TGTGCCAGCGGAGGTGGGTCCTCTGGGGCCAACGTCCTGACTTTC. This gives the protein CASGGGSSGANVLTF. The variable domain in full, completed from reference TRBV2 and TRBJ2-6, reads EPEVTQTPSHQVTQMGQEVILRCVPISNHLYFYWYRQILGQKVEFLVSFYNNEISEKSEIFDDQFSVERPDGSNFTLKIRSTKLEDSAMYFCASGGGSSGANVLTFGAGSRLTVL.